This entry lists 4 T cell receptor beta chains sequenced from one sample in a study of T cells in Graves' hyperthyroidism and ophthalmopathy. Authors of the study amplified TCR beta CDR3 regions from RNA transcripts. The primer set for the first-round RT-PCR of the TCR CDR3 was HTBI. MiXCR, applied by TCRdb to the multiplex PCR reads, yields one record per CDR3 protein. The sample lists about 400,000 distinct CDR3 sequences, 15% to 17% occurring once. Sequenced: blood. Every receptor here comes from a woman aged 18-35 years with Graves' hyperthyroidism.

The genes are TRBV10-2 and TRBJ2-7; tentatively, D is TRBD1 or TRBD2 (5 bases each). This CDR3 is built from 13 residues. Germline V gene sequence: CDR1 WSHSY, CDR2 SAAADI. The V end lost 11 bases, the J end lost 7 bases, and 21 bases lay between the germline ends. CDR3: CAVRDRVGLEQYF. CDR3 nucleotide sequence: TGCGCCGTCCGGGACCGAGTCGGTTTAGAGCAGTACTTC.

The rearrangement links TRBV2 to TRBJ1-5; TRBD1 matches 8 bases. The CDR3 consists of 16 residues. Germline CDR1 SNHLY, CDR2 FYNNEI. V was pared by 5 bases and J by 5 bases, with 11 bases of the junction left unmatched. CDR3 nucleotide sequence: TGTGCCAGCAGTACCGCCGGGACAGGCAGTGATCAGCCCCAGCATTTT. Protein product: CASSTAGTGSDQPQHF. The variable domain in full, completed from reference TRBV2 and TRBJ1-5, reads EPEVTQTPSHQVTQMGQEVILRCVPISNHLYFYWYRQILGQKVEFLVSFYNNEISEKSEIFDDQFSVERPDGSNFTLKIRSTKLEDSAMYFCASSTAGTGSDQPQHFGDGTRLSIL.

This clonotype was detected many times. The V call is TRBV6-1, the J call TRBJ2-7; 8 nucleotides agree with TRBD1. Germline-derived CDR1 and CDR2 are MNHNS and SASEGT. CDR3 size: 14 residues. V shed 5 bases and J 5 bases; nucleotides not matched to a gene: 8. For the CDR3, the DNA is TGTGCCAGCAGTTCCGGACAGGGAGGCGACGAGCAGTACTTC. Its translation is CASSSGQGGDEQYF.

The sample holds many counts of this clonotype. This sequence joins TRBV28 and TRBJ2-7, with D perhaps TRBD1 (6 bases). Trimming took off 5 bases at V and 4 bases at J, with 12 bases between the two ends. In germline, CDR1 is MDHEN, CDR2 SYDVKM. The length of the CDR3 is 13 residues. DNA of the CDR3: TGTGCCAGCAGTGCCCACAGGGCTTACGAGCAGTACTTC. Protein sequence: CASSAHRAYEQYF.